The T cell receptor (beta chain) under discussion was sequenced for a study of blood T cell repertoires in COVID-19. V shed 0 bases, J shed 5 bases, and the junction held 9 bases outside the gene matches. This CDR3 is 16 amino acids long. CDR1 is MNHEY, CDR2 SVGAGI, per germline. Profiling relied on immunoSEQ multiplex PCR, and the TCRdb table lists in-frame clones only, not all of them. The profile shows roughly 100,000 clones, 80% to 90% of them singletons. The receptor's source is a human donor in a cohort sampled during active COVID-19. The chain couples TRBV6-5 to TRBJ1-2, with 7 nucleotides matching TRBD1. The sample consisted of peripheral blood. CDR3 protein: CASSYSPRTGAYGYTF. The CDR3 nucleotides are TGTGCCAGCAGTTACTCGCCTCGGACAGGAGCATATGGCTACACCTTC.